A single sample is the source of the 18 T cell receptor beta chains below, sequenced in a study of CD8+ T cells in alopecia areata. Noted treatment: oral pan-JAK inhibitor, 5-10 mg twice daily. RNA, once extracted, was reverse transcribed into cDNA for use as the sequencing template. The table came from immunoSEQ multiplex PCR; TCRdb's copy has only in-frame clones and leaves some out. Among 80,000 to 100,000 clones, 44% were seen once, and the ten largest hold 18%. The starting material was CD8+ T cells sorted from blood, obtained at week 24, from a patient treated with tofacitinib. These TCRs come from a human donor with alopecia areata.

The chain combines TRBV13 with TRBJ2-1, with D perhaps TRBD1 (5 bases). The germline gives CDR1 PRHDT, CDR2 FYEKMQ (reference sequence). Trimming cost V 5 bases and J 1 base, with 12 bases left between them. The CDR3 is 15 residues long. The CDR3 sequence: CASSLRGPSYNEQFF. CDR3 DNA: TGTGCCAGCAGCCTAAGGGGTCCTTCCTACAATGAGCAGTTCTTC. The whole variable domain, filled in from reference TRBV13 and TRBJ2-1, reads AAGVIQSPRHLIKEKRETATLKCYPIPRHDTVYWYQQGPGQDPQFLISFYEKMQSDKGSIPDRFSAQQFSDYHSELNMSSLELGDSALYFCASSLRGPSYNEQFFGPGTRLTVL.

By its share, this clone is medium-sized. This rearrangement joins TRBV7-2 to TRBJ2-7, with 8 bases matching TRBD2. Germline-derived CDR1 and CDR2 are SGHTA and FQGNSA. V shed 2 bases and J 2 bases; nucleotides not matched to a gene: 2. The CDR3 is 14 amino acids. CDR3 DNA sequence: TGTGCCAGCAGCTTAACTAGCGGAACCTACGAGCAGTACTTC. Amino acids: CASSLTSGTYEQYF.

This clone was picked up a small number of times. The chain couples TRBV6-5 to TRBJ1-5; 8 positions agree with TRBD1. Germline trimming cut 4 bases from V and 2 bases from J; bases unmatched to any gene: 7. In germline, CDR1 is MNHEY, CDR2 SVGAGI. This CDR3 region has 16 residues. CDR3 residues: CASSSTGEGGNQPQHF. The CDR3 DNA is TGTGCCAGCAGTTCGACAGGGGAGGGCGGCAATCAGCCCCAGCATTTT.

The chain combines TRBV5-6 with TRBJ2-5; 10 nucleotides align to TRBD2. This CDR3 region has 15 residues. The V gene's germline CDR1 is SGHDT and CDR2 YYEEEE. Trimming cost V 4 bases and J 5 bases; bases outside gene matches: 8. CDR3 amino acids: CASSEGLALWETQYF. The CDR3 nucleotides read TGTGCCAGCAGCGAGGGACTAGCGTTGTGGGAGACCCAGTACTTC.

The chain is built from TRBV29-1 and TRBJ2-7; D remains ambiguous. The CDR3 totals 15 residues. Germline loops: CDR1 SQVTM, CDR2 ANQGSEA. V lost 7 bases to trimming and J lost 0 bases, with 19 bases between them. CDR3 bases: TGCAGCGCCGTGGGTGGCGGATTGAGCTCCTACGAGCAGTACTTC. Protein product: CSAVGGGLSSYEQYF.

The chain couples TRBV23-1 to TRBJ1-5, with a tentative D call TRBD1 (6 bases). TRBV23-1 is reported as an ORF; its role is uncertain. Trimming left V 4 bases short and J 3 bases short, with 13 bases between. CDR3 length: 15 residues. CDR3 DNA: TGCGCCAGCAGTCTTGGACAGAATTACAATCAGCCCCAGCATTTT. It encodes CASSLGQNYNQPQHF.

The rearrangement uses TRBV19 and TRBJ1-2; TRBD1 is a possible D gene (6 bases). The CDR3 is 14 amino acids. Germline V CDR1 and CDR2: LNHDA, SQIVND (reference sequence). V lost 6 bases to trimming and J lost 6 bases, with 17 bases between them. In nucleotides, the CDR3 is TGTGCCAGTAGCTCACAGGGTGCGTGGGATGGCTACACCTTC. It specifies CASSSQGAWDGYTF.

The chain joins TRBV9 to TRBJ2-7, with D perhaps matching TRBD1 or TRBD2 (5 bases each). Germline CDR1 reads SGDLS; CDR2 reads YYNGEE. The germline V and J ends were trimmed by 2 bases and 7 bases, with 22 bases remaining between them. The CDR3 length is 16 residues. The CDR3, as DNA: TGTGCCAGCAGCGTGACAACAGGCATGGGGGTACAGGAGCAGTACTTC. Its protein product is CASSVTTGMGVQEQYF.

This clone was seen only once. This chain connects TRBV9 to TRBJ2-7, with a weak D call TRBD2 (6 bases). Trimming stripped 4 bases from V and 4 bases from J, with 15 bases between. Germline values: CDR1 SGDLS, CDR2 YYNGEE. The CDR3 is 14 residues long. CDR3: CASSPTSRVYEQYF. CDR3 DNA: TGTGCCAGCAGCCCGACTAGTAGGGTGTACGAGCAGTACTTC.

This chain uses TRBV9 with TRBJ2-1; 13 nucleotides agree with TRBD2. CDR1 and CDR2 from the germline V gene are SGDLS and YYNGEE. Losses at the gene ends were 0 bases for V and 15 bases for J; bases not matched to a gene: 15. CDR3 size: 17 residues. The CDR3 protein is CASSVVSLAGGPGVRFF. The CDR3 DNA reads TGTGCCAGCAGCGTAGTCTCACTAGCGGGAGGGCCTGGTGTTCGGTTCTTC.

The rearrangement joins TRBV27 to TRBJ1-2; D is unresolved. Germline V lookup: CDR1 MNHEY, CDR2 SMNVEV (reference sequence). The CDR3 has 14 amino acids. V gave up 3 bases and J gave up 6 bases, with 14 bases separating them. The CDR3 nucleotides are TGTGCCAGCAGTTTCGGAACTGGGAGTAATGGCTACACCTTC. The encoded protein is CASSFGTGSNGYTF.

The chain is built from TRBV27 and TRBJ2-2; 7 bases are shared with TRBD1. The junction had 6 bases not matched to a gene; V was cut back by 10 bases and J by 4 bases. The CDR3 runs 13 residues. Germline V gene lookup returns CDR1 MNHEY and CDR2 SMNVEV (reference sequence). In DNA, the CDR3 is TGTGCCAACCGACAGGGTACCACCGGGGAGCTGTTTTTT. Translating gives CANRQGTTGELFF.

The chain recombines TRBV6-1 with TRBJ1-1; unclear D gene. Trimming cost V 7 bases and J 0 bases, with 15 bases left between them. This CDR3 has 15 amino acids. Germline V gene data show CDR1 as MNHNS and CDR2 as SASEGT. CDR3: CASNPRVTMNTEAFF. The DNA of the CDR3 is TGTGCCAGCAACCCAAGGGTGACAATGAACACTGAAGCTTTCTTT.

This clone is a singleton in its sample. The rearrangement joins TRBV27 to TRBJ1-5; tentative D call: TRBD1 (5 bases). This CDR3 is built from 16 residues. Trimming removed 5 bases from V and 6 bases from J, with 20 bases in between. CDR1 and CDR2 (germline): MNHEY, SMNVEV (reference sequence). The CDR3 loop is CASSPGTIGAIQPQHF. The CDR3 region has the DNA TGTGCCAGCAGTCCCGGGACCATTGGAGCAATTCAGCCCCAGCATTTT.

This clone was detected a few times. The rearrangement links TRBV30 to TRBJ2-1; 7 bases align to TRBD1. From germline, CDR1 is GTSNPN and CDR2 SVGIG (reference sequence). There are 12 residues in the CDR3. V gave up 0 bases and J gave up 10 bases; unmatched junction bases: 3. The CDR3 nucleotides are TGTGCCTGGAGTGTTCGACAGGGAGAGCAGTTCTTC. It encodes CAWSVRQGEQFF.

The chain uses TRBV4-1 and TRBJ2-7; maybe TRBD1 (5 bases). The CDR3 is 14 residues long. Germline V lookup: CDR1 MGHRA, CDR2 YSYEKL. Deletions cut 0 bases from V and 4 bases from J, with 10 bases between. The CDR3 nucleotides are TGCGCCAGCAGCCAAGATCAAGCAGGGTACGAGCAGTACTTC. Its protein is CASSQDQAGYEQYF.

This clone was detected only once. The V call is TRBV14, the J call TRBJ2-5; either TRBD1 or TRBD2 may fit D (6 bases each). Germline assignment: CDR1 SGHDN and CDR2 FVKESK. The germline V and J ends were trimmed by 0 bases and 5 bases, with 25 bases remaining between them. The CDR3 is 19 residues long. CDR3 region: CASSQEQGGTGREEETQYF. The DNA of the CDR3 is TGTGCCAGCAGCCAAGAGCAAGGGGGTACTGGCAGGGAGGAGGAGACCCAGTACTTC.

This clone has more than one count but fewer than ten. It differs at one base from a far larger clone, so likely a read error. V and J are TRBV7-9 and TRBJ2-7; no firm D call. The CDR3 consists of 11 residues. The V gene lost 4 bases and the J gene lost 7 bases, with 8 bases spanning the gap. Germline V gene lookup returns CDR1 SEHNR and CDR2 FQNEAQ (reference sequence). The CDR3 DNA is TGTGCCAGCAGCTCAATGAGTGAGCAGTACTTC. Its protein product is CASSSMSEQYF.